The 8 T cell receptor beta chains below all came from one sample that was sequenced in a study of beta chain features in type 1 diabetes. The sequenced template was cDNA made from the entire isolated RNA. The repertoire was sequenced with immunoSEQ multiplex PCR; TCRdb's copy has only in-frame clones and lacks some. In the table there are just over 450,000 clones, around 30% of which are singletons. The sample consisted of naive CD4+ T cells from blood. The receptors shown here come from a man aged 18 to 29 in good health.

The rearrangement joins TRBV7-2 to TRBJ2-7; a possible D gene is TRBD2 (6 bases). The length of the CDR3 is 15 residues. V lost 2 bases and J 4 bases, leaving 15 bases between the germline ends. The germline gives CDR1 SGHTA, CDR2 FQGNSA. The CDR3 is CASSLRAGPAYEQYF. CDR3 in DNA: TGTGCCAGCAGCTTACGGGCGGGACCGGCGTACGAGCAGTACTTC. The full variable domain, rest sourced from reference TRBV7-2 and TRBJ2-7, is GAGVSQSPSNKVTEKGKDVELRCDPISGHTALYWYRQSLGQGLEFLIYFQGNSAPDKSGLPSDRFSAERTGGSVSTLTIQRTQQEDSAVYLCASSLRAGPAYEQYFGPGTRLTVT.

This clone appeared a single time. The CDR3 is CSVGVAGSGTGELFF. For the CDR3, the DNA is TGCAGCGTTGGGGTAGCGGGGTCGGGCACCGGGGAGCTGTTTTTT. The gene calls are TRBV29-1 and TRBJ2-2; TRBD2 matches 8 bases. Trimming cost V 4 bases and J 4 bases; bases outside gene matches: 8. Germline CDR1 and CDR2: SQVTM and ANQGSEA. CDR3 length: 15 amino acids.

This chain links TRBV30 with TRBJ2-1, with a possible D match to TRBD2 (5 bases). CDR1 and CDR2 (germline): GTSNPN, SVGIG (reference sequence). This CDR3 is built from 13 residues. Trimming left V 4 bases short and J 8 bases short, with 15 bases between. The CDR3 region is CAWMRGPGHEQFF. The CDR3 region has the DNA TGTGCCTGGATGAGAGGGCCGGGCCATGAGCAGTTCTTC.

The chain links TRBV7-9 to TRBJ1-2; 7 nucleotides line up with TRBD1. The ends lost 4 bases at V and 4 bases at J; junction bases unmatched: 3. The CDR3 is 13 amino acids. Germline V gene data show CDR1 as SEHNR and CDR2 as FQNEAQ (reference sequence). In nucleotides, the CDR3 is TGTGCCAGCAGCTCAGCAGGGGGCTATGGCTACACCTTC. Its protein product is CASSSAGGYGYTF.

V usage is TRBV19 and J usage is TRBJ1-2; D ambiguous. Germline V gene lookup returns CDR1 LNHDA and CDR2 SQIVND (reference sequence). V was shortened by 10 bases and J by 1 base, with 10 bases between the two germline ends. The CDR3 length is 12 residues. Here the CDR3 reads CATARDNYGYTF. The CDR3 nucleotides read TGTGCCACCGCAAGGGATAACTATGGCTACACCTTC. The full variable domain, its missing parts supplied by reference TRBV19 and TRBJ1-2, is DGGITQSPKYLFRKEGQNVTLSCEQNLNHDAMYWYRQDPGQGLRLIYYSQIVNDFQKGDIAEGYSVSREKKESFPLTVTSAQKNPTAFYLCATARDNYGYTFGSGTRLTVV.

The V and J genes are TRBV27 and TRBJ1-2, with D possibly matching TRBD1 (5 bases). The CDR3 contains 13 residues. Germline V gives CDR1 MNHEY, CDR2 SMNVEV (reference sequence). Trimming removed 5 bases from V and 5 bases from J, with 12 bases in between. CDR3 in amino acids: CASSRGPGYGYTF. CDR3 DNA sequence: TGTGCCAGCAGTAGGGGACCGGGGTATGGCTACACCTTC.

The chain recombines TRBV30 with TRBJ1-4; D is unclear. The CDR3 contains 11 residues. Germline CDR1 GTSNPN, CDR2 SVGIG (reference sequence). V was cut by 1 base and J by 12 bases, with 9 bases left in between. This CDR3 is CAWSDPEELFF. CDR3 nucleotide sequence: TGTGCCTGGAGTGACCCAGAGGAACTGTTTTTT.

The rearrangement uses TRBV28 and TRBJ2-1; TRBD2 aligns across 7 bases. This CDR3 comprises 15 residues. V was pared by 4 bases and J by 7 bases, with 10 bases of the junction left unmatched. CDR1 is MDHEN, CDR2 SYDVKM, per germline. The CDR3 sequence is CASSSAGVFRNEQFF. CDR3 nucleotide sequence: TGTGCCAGCAGTTCCGCGGGAGTATTTAGGAATGAGCAGTTCTTC.